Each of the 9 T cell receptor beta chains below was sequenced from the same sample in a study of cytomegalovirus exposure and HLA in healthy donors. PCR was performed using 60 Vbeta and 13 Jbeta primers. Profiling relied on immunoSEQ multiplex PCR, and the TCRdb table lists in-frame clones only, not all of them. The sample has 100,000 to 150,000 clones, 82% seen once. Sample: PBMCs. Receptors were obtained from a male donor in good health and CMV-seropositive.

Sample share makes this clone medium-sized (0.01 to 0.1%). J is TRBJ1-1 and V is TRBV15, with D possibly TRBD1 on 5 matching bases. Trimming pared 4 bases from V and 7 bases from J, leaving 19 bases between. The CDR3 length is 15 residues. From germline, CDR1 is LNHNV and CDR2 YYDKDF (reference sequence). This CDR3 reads CATSKEPQGQLEAFF. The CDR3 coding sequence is TGTGCCACCAGCAAGGAACCCCAGGGCCAACTTGAAGCTTTCTTT.

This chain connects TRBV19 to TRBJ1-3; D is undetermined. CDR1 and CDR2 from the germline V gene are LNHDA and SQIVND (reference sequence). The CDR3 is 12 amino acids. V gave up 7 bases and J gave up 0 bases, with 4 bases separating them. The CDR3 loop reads CASTNSGNTIYF. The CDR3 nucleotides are TGTGCCAGTACTAACTCTGGAAACACCATATATTTT. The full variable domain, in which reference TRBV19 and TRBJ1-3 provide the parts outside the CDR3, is DGGITQSPKYLFRKEGQNVTLSCEQNLNHDAMYWYRQDPGQGLRLIYYSQIVNDFQKGDIAEGYSVSREKKESFPLTVTSAQKNPTAFYLCASTNSGNTIYFGEGSWLTVV.

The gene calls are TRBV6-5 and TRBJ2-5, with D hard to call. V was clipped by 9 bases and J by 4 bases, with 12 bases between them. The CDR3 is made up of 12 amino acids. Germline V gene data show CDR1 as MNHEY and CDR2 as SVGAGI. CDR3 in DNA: TGTGCCAGTAACAATGGCGGAGAGACCCAGTACTTC. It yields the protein CASNNGGETQYF.

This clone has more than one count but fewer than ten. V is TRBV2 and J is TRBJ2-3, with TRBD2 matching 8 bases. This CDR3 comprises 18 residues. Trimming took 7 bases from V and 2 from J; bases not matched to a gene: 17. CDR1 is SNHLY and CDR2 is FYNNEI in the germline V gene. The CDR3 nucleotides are TGTGCCAGCACTTACGAGTATTTAGGACTAGCCTTCACAGATACGCAGTATTTT. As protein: CASTYEYLGLAFTDTQYF.

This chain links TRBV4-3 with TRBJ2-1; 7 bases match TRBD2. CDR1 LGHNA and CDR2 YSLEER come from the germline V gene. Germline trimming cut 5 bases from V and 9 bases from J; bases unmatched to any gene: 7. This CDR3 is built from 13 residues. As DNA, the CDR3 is TGCGCCAGCAGCTTATCGACTAGCCGTGAGCAGTTCTTC. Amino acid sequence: CASSLSTSREQFF.

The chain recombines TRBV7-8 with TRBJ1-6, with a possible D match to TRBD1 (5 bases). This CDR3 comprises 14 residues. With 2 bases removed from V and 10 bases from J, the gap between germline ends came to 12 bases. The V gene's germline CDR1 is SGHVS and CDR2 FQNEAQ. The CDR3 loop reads CASSLRRGRSPLHF. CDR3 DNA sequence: TGTGCCAGCAGCTTAAGGAGGGGACGGTCACCCCTCCACTTT.

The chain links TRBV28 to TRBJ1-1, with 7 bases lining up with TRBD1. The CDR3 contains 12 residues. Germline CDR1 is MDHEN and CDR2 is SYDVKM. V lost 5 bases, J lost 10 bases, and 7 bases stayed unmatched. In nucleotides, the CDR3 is TGTGCCAGCAGTCCCTTACAGGGGAGAGCTTTCTTT. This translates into CASSPLQGRAFF. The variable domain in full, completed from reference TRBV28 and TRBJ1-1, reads DVKVTQSSRYLVKRTGEKVFLECVQDMDHENMFWYRQDPGLGLRLIYFSYDVKMKEKGDIPEGYSVSREKKERFSLILESASTNQTSMYLCASSPLQGRAFFGQGTRLTVV.

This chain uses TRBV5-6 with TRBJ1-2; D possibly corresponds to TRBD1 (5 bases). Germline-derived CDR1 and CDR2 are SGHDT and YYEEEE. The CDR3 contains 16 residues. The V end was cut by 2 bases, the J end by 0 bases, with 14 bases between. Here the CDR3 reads CASSFWTSPANYGYTF. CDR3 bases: TGTGCCAGCAGCTTCTGGACATCTCCAGCTAACTATGGCTACACCTTC.

The CDR3 region is CASGAGGNEQFF. Written as DNA, the CDR3 is TGTGCCAGCGGTGCGGGTGGCAATGAGCAGTTCTTC. The chain couples TRBV7-3 to TRBJ2-1; perhaps TRBD2 as D (5 bases). Germline V gene lookup returns CDR1 SGHTA and CDR2 FQGTGA. V lost 8 bases and J 6 bases, leaving 11 bases between the germline ends. The CDR3 consists of 12 residues.